This T cell receptor (beta chain) stems from a study of blood T cell repertoires in COVID-19. Study as a whole: Donors in the United States, Italy and Spain gave samples during acute or convalescent COVID-19. Nucleic acid was either cDNA or gDNA, and it came from T cells, B-cell-depleted T cells, or PBMCs.

V dropped 0 bases and J dropped 6; count of bases not matched to a gene: 3. Per the germline V gene, CDR1 is MNHEY and CDR2 is SVGAGI. CDR3 length: 15 amino acids. Original processing methods: Reference gene primer amplification in the assay estimated nucleated cell counts. Profiling relied on immunoSEQ multiplex PCR, and the TCRdb table lists in-frame clones only, not all of them. From that table come the V and J calls and clone size; the DNA was used to work out D and trimming. The sample yields approximately 110,000 clones, 69% seen once. This sequence originates from a man of 80 years or more with acute or convalescent COVID-19. The chain has TRBV6-5 and TRBJ2-4; TRBD1 agrees at 9 bases. The specimen sequenced was peripheral blood. CDR3 nucleotide sequence: TGTGCCAGCAGTTACTCGAGACAGGGGGGAAACATTCAGTACTTC. As protein: CASSYSRQGGNIQYF.